Presented here are 20 T cell receptor beta chains from one specimen sequenced in a study of blood T cell repertoires in COVID-19. Produced via immunoSEQ multiplex PCR; TCRdb's table is partial and in-frame only. This sample has approximately 200,000 clones, with 86% found just once. Sequenced: PBMCs or T cells enriched from blood (not recorded which). The origin of the receptors is a woman aged 25-40 years who had recovered from COVID-19.

This clone occurred a few times. The genes are TRBV15 and TRBJ1-2; no reliable D call. This CDR3 is 14 amino acids long. With 5 bases removed from V and 3 bases from J, the gap between germline ends came to 13 bases. The germline V gene encodes CDR1 LNHNV and CDR2 YYDKDF (reference sequence). CDR3 residues: CATSDEEGYYGYTF. The CDR3 DNA is TGTGCCACCAGCGACGAGGAGGGTTACTATGGCTACACCTTC.

The J gene is TRBJ2-1, the V gene TRBV25-1, with 9 bases fitting TRBD2. The CDR3 is made up of 15 amino acids. Per germline, CDR1 MGHDK and CDR2 SYGVNS. The junction had 4 bases not matched to a gene; V was cut back by 2 bases and J by 5 bases. CDR3 in DNA: TGTGCCAGCAGTGAAGGCGGGAGGGAGAACAATGAGCAGTTCTTC. Translated: CASSEGGRENNEQFF.

This clone appeared a single time. The J gene is TRBJ1-2, the V gene TRBV5-6; no clear D gene. There are 12 residues in the CDR3. Deletions cut 3 bases from V and 2 bases from J, with 5 bases between. Germline loops: CDR1 SGHDT, CDR2 YYEEEE. CDR3 residues: CASSSQNYGYTF. The CDR3 DNA is TGTGCCAGCAGCTCACAGAACTATGGCTACACCTTC.

The chain is built from TRBV6-1 and TRBJ2-3; no clear D. The V gene lost 0 bases and the J gene lost 4 bases, with 11 bases spanning the gap. Germline assignment: CDR1 MNHNS and CDR2 SASEGT. The CDR3 loop spans 15 amino acids. The CDR3 loop is CASSEATTVPDTQYF. The CDR3 DNA sequence: TGTGCCAGCAGTGAAGCTACCACGGTACCAGATACGCAGTATTTT.

V is TRBV5-1 and J is TRBJ2-5; 8 bases agree with TRBD2. The CDR3 is 16 residues long. Germline V gene sequence: CDR1 SGHRS, CDR2 YFSETQ. J gave up 2 bases and V 4 bases, and 10 bases lay outside the gene matches. CDR3 protein: CASSRRPGLGQETQYF. DNA of the CDR3: TGCGCCAGCAGCAGGAGACCGGGACTAGGACAAGAGACCCAGTACTTC.

This clone was counted a single time. The J gene is TRBJ2-7, the V gene TRBV6-1; 8 nucleotides match TRBD1. The J segment lost 3 bases and the V segment lost 2 bases, leaving 9 bases of the junction unmatched. Germline CDR1 is MNHNS and CDR2 is SASEGT. This CDR3 has 16 amino acids. The CDR3 reads CASSENPGQVGYEQYF. CDR3 nucleotide sequence: TGTGCCAGCAGTGAAAATCCGGGACAGGTAGGCTACGAGCAGTACTTC.

The chain employs TRBV18 and TRBJ2-5, with D perhaps TRBD2 (5 bases). Germline-derived CDR1 and CDR2 are KGHSH and LQKENI. The CDR3 has 14 amino acids. Deletions cut 3 bases from V and 4 bases from J, with 12 bases between. The CDR3, as DNA: TGTGCCAGCTCACCGGGTAGCGCGGGAGAGACCCAGTACTTC. Encoded protein: CASSPGSAGETQYF.

This clone showed up just a few times. The chain recombines TRBV11-1 with TRBJ2-7, with 13 bases lining up with TRBD2. This CDR3 is built from 15 residues. V lost 5 bases, J lost 5 bases, and 6 bases stayed unmatched. Germline loops: CDR1 SGHAT, CDR2 FQDESV (reference sequence). The CDR3 DNA reads TGTGCCAGCAGCGCAGGACTAGCGGGAGCGAACGAGCAGTACTTC. This translates into CASSAGLAGANEQYF.

This clone came up once. The rearrangement joins TRBV15 to TRBJ2-1; D may be TRBD1 (6 bases). The V and J ends lost 0 bases and 2 bases respectively, with 8 bases between them. The CDR3 consists of 15 residues. In germline, CDR1 is LNHNV, CDR2 YYDKDF (reference sequence). In nucleotides, the CDR3 is TGTGCCACCAGCAGAGAGACAGGCGCCTACAATGAGCAGTTCTTC. Its protein is CATSRETGAYNEQFF.

V usage is TRBV12-3 or TRBV12-4 and J usage is TRBJ1-2; D is possibly TRBD1 (5 bases). CDR3 size: 12 residues. V dropped 5 bases and J dropped 6 bases, with 10 bases sitting between them. CDR3 region: CASSPGGDGYTF. The CDR3, as DNA: TGTGCCAGCAGTCCCGGGGGGGATGGCTACACCTTC.

The chain carries TRBV2 and TRBJ2-3, with TRBD2 identical over 9 bases. V trimming: 6 bases; J trimming: 4 bases; junction bases outside the gene matches: 11. Germline CDR1 SNHLY, CDR2 FYNNEI. This CDR3 is built from 16 residues. This chain's CDR3 is CASRRLADQGPDTQYF. In nucleotides, the CDR3 is TGTGCCAGCAGGAGACTAGCGGACCAAGGGCCAGATACGCAGTATTTT.

This clone has a single count. The chain recombines TRBV28 with TRBJ2-7; 9 bases match TRBD2. The CDR3 contains 17 residues. Germline V gene sequence: CDR1 MDHEN, CDR2 SYDVKM. The J segment lost 3 bases and the V segment lost 3 bases, leaving 12 bases of the junction unmatched. The CDR3 region has the DNA TGTGCCAGCAGTTTGGTAGGTCCTAGCGGGAAACTCTACGAGCAGTACTTC. It yields the protein CASSLVGPSGKLYEQYF.

The J gene is TRBJ2-7, the V gene TRBV6-1; D is undetermined. The CDR3 is made up of 13 amino acids. Germline V CDR1 and CDR2: MNHNS, SASEGT. V was clipped by 3 bases and J by 2 bases, with 8 bases between them. The CDR3 reads CASSEPSPYEQYF. The CDR3 nucleotides are TGTGCCAGCAGTGAGCCTAGTCCCTACGAGCAGTACTTC.

This chain joins TRBV6-5 and TRBJ2-7; 7 bases are shared with TRBD2. The germline V gene encodes CDR1 MNHEY and CDR2 SVGAGI. The V and J ends lost 5 bases and 3 bases, in that order; junction bases with no gene match: 7. The length of the CDR3 is 14 residues. This CDR3 reads CASSPGGPNYEQYF. DNA of the CDR3: TGTGCCAGCAGTCCGGGGGGTCCCAACTACGAGCAGTACTTC.

CDR3 DNA: TGTGCCAGCAGTCTACCAACAGGGTTGGCCACTGAAGCTTTCTTT. This translates into CASSLPTGLATEAFF. This chain connects TRBV28 to TRBJ1-1; weak D call: TRBD1 (6 bases). V dropped 5 bases and J dropped 4 bases, with 17 bases sitting between them. This CDR3 comprises 15 residues. The germline V gene encodes CDR1 MDHEN and CDR2 SYDVKM.

In its sample, this clone was seen a few times. This sequence joins TRBV5-1 and TRBJ1-4; 9 bases agree with TRBD1. After removal of 4 bases from V and 8 bases from J, the junction contained 9 bases not matched to a gene. This CDR3 has 15 residues. The germline gives CDR1 SGHRS, CDR2 YFSETQ. The CDR3: CASSEPQGAGEKLFF. Here the CDR3 DNA reads TGCGCCAGCAGCGAGCCACAGGGGGCGGGGGAAAAACTGTTTTTT.

The chain employs TRBV30 and TRBJ2-7; D remains ambiguous. Per germline, CDR1 GTSNPN and CDR2 SVGIG (reference sequence). This CDR3 is built from 12 residues. Trimming shortened V by 2 bases and J by 2 bases, and 7 bases separated the two germline ends. CDR3 DNA: TGTGCCTGGAGTACCGCAGCCTACGAGCAGTACTTC. Residues: CAWSTAAYEQYF. The whole variable domain, filled in from reference TRBV30 and TRBJ2-7, reads SQTIHQWPATLVQPVGSPLSLECTVEGTSNPNLYWYRQAAGRGLQLLFYSVGIGQISSEVPQNLSASRPQDRQFILSSKKLLLSDSGFYLCAWSTAAYEQYFGPGTRLTVT.

CDR3 DNA sequence: TGTGCCAGCAGCTCACAGGGGTACAACTATGGCTACACCTTC. It yields the protein CASSSQGYNYGYTF. The chain has TRBV7-9 and TRBJ1-2; TRBD1 matches at 7 bases. The CDR3 consists of 14 residues. Germline lookup yields CDR1 SEHNR and CDR2 FQNEAQ (reference sequence). J lost 2 bases, V lost 4 bases, and 4 bases had no gene match.

The chain recombines TRBV7-7 with TRBJ2-5; weak D call: TRBD1 (5 bases). The CDR3 is made up of 15 amino acids. The germline V gene encodes CDR1 SSHAT and CDR2 FNYEAQ (reference sequence). The V end was cut by 2 bases, the J end by 2 bases, with 12 bases between. The CDR3 DNA follows: TGTGCCAGCAGCTTATGGCCTAGGGGACAAGAGACCCAGTACTTC. This translates into CASSLWPRGQETQYF.

V and J are TRBV6-1 and TRBJ1-2; D remains ambiguous. CDR1 MNHNS and CDR2 SASEGT come from the germline V gene. The CDR3 covers 14 residues. Trimming removed 0 bases at V and 11 bases at J, with 16 bases between. CDR3 sequence reads: CASSEAMGDSRYTF. For the CDR3, the DNA is TGTGCCAGCAGTGAAGCCATGGGTGACTCGAGGTACACCTTC.